The next 8 T cell receptor beta chains were all read from a single sample in a study of blood T cell repertoires in COVID-19. Produced via immunoSEQ multiplex PCR; TCRdb's table is partial and in-frame only. The sample shows about 140,000 clones, around 82% of them seen only once. Specimen: peripheral blood. These receptors were obtained from a human donor in a cohort sampled during active COVID-19.

The CDR3 DNA reads TGTGCCAGCAGGTCGGCGGGGGGGGCCAACGAGCAGTACTTC. This gives the protein CASRSAGGANEQYF. The J gene is TRBJ2-7, the V gene TRBV5-4, with 9 bases aligning to TRBD2. The V and J ends lost 5 bases and 5 bases, in that order; junction bases with no gene match: 8. CDR1 and CDR2 (germline): SGHNT, YYREEE (reference sequence). This CDR3 spans 14 amino acids.

The chain uses TRBV5-8 and TRBJ1-2; 9 nucleotides match TRBD1. Trimming cost V 4 bases and J 2 bases; bases outside gene matches: 6. Germline V CDR1 and CDR2: SGHTS, YDEGEE. The CDR3 sequence is 15 residues long. This chain's CDR3 is CASSTRTGVNYGYTF. The CDR3 DNA reads as TGTGCCAGCAGCACGCGGACAGGGGTAAACTATGGCTACACCTTC.

The chain carries TRBV5-4 and TRBJ2-3; the match to TRBD2 covers 8 bases. Germline assignment: CDR1 SGHNT and CDR2 YYREEE (reference sequence). The CDR3 is 17 residues long. The V gene end was trimmed by 2 bases and the J gene end by 0 bases; junction bases not matched to a gene: 8. CDR3 protein: CASSFGGGGISTDTQYF. The CDR3 bases are TGTGCCAGCAGCTTCGGGGGCGGGGGGATCAGCACAGATACGCAGTATTTT.

The rearrangement uses TRBV5-1 and TRBJ1-2; possible D gene TRBD1, 6 bases. V lost 2 bases to trimming and J lost 7 bases, with 12 bases between them. The V gene's germline CDR1 is SGHRS and CDR2 YFSETQ. The CDR3 spans 13 residues. DNA for the CDR3: TGCGCCAGCAGCTTCGGGGTACAGGGTGGCTACACCTTC. This translates into CASSFGVQGGYTF.

The chain carries TRBV15 and TRBJ1-1, with 9 bases identical to TRBD1. Losses at the gene ends were 6 bases for V and 3 bases for J; bases not matched to a gene: 5. The CDR3 spans 14 residues. CDR1 and CDR2 (germline): LNHNV, YYDKDF (reference sequence). The CDR3 loop reads CATRTGTGYTEAFF. The CDR3 nucleotides read TGTGCCACCAGGACCGGGACAGGGTACACTGAAGCTTTCTTT.

The V gene is TRBV5-1, the J gene TRBJ1-1; D is possibly TRBD1 (5 bases). Trimming left V 1 base short and J 6 bases short, with 16 bases between. Looked up from germline, CDR1 is SGHRS and CDR2 is YFSETQ. CDR3 length: 15 residues. The CDR3 is CASSLFWGGGSEAFF. CDR3 coding DNA: TGCGCCAGCAGCTTGTTCTGGGGGGGTGGCTCTGAAGCTTTCTTT. The variable domain in full, with the rest retrieved from reference TRBV5-1 and TRBJ1-1, is KAGVTQTPRYLIKTRGQQVTLSCSPISGHRSVSWYQQTPGQGLQFLFEYFSETQRNKGNFPGRFSGRQFSNSRSEMNVSTLELGDSALYLCASSLFWGGGSEAFFGQGTRLTVV.

V and J are TRBV6-1 and TRBJ1-5; 9 bases line up with TRBD1. V lost 4 bases, J lost 2 bases, and 9 bases stayed unmatched. CDR1 MNHNS and CDR2 SASEGT come from the germline V gene. The length of the CDR3 is 17 residues. CDR3 in amino acids: CASSGLLGQGGNQPQHF. The CDR3 DNA sequence: TGTGCCAGCAGTGGCTTATTGGGACAGGGAGGCAATCAGCCCCAGCATTTT.

The rearrangement joins TRBV2 to TRBJ2-7; D possibly corresponds to TRBD1 (5 bases). This CDR3 contains 11 residues. Between the trimmed V and J ends, which lost 3 bases and 9 bases, there was a span of 9 bases. CDR1 and CDR2 (germline): SNHLY, FYNNEI. CDR3 loop: CASSDQGRQYF. In DNA form, the CDR3 reads TGTGCCAGCAGTGATCAGGGCCGGCAGTACTTC.